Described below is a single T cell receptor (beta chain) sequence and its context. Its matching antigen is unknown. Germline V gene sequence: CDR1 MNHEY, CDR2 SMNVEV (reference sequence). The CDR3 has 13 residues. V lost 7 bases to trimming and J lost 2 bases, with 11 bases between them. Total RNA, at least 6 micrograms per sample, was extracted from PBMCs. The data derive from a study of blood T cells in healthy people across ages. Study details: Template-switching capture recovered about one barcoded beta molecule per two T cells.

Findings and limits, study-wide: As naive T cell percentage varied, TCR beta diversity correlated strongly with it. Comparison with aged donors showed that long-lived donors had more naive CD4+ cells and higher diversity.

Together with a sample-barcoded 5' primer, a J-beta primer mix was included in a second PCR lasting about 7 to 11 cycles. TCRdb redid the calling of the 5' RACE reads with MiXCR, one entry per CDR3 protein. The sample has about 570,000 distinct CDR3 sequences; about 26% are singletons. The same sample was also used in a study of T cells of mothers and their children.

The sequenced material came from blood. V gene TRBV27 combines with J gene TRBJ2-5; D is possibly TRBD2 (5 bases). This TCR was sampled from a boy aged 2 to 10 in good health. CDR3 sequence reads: CASTARGQETQYF. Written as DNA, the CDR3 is TGTGCCAGCACCGCCCGGGGACAAGAGACCCAGTACTTC.